Listed below are T cell receptor beta chains from one sample, sequenced in a study of blood T cell repertoires in COVID-19. The table came from immunoSEQ multiplex PCR; TCRdb's copy has only in-frame clones and leaves some out. The table records 85,000 to 130,000 clones, 85% to 90% of them present only once. Sequenced: peripheral blood. Receptor source: a human donor in a cohort sampled during active COVID-19. The CDR3 runs from the conserved cysteine through the conserved F or W.

V: TRBV14
J: TRBJ1-1
CDR3: CASSRGRENTEAFF

V: TRBV19
J: TRBJ1-1
CDR3: CASSTYRDRVTEAFF

V: TRBV2
J: TRBJ2-4
CDR3: CASRVTSGITKNIQYF

V: TRBV10-1
J: TRBJ2-3
CDR3: CASSESPLAATDTQYF

V: TRBV16
J: TRBJ1-6
CDR3: CASSHGGQHNSPLHF

V: TRBV5-1
J: TRBJ1-1
CDR3: CASSSTGMRDTEAFF

V: TRBV6-4
J: TRBJ2-2
CDR3: CASSDSRDTGELFF

V: TRBV7-2
J: TRBJ2-7
CDR3: CASGQGTYEQYF

V: TRBV19
J: TRBJ1-2
CDR3: CASSSRTGFYGYTF

V: TRBV20-1
J: TRBJ1-2
CDR3: CSARGAGQFLF

V: TRBV27
J: TRBJ2-3
CDR3: CASSLLIGTGPGYTQYF

V: TRBV12-3/TRBV12-4
J: TRBJ1-1
CDR3: CASTGVTEAFF

V: TRBV10-3
J: TRBJ1-2
CDR3: CAINTVSTYGYTF

V: TRBV6-5
J: TRBJ1-2
CDR3: CASKENTYGYTF

V: TRBV19
J: TRBJ1-5
CDR3: CASSPPGAAGWYQPQHF

V: TRBV11-3
J: TRBJ2-1
CDR3: CASSPQRGGRGEQFF

V: TRBV28
J: TRBJ2-7
CDR3: CASSLAEYEQYF

V: TRBV27
J: TRBJ2-1
CDR3: CASSYRLAGRMNEQFF

V: TRBV24-1
J: TRBJ2-7
CDR3: CATSDSTGTPYEQYF

V: TRBV10-1
J: TRBJ1-2
CDR3: CANRDRVYGYTF